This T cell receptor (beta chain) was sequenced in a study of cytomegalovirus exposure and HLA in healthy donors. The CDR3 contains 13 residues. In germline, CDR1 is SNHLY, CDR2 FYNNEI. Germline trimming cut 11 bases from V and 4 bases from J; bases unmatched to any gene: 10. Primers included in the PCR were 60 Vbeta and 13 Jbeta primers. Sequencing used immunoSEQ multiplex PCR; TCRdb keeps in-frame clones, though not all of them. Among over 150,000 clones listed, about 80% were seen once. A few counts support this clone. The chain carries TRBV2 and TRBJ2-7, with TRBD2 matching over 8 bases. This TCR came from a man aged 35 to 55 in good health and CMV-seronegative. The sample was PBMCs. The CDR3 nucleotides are TGTGCCGGGCGGGACTCGGGAGGGTACGAGCAGTACTTC. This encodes CAGRDSGGYEQYF.